The source of this TCR beta chain is a study of OX40 agonist ivuxolimab in advanced cancers. Study-level background: The costimulatory receptor OX40 (CD134) was targeted by ivuxolimab, a fully human IgG2 agonistic monoclonal antibody. Patients were allowed to have had prior anti-PD-1, anti-PD-L1 or anti-CTLA-4 therapy, and approximately 39% of the dose-escalation patients had been treated with checkpoint inhibitors. Intravenous ivuxolimab was administered to patients every 2 weeks at six dose levels: 0.01, 0.1, 0.3, 1.5, 3 and 10 mg/kg. The dose-escalation cohort was 82.7% male with a mean age of approximately 59 years, ranging from about 20 to 80. Of the 50 or so patients in dose escalation, 19 had hepatocellular carcinoma, approximately 15 had melanoma, 9 had renal cell carcinoma and 9 had head and neck cancer. Peripheral TCRbeta sequencing was intended to test whether TCR sequence diversity was altered and clonal T-cell expansion was caused by ivuxolimab. Three dose-escalation patients achieved partial responses, one with hepatocellular carcinoma and two with cutaneous melanoma. The monotherapy dose-escalation portion (N of about 52 patients) of the phase I ivuxolimab trial is reported in the paper. Results and caveats for the whole study, not just this receptor: In partial responders in the 0.1-3.0 mg/kg groups, normalized peripheral clonal expansion was found to be among the lowest, especially among CD8+ T cells. At doses of 0.1 to 3.0 mg/kg, clonal expansion of both CD4+ and CD8+ T cells in blood was seen between baseline and week 6. After ivuxolimab, expanded clones were on average more numerous among CD8+ T cells than among CD4+ T cells. Low levels of normalized T-cell clonal expansion were also seen in some patients who did not respond. Which antigens the clonally expanded peripheral T cells were specific for was not determined.

Spanning cysteine to phenylalanine, the CDR3 consists of 13 amino acids. The retained sequence is limited to the CDR3, 39 bases, with the frame set at the first base. The germline V gene sets CDR1 to MNHNS and CDR2 to SASEGT. The germline ends are 12 bases apart after V is trimmed by 6 bases and J by 5 bases. The trial excluded patients who had a history of autoimmune disease or who were on systemic immunosuppression. Peripheral blood for TCR sequencing was collected from all dose cohorts at baseline, on cycle 4 day 1, and on cycle 7 day 1. The samples were taken from a phase I, first-in-human, multicenter, open-label dose-escalation trial of ivuxolimab. Adults with locally advanced or metastatic melanoma, renal cell, hepatocellular, or head and neck squamous cell carcinoma were enrolled in the trial. Before TCR sequencing, CD4+ T cells and CD8+ T cells were sorted from peripheral blood as separate populations.

To sequence the TCRbeta CDR3 region, genomic DNA was isolated from the sorted cells. TCRbeta CDR3 regions were sequenced using the immunoSEQ Assay. TCRdb mirrors the immuneACCESS table, restricted to in-frame sequences. Some clones are absent from its copies; in checked studies, under half trace to an unresolved V gene, and the reason for the others is unknown. In all, the sample holds 60,000 to 75,000 clones, and around 88% of those were seen once. The top ten hold approximately 2.5% of the sample. Turning to this clone: What this receptor recognizes is not known. No base qualities exist here, and no much larger clone lies one base off it.

The source is an adult with an advanced solid tumor such as melanoma, head and neck, liver or kidney cancer. The source was CD4+ or CD8+ T cells sorted from blood, collected in a trial of the OX40 agonist ivuxolimab. The rearranged chain carries TRBV6-1 and TRBJ2-3; the D gene assignment is ambiguous. The CDR3 here reads CASSRNPKDTQYF. The nucleotide sequence reads as follows: TGTGCCAGCAGCCGAAATCCTAAAGATACGCAGTATTTT.